The clone carrying this T cell receptor beta chain was seen once. Its matching antigen is unknown. This entry belongs to a study of cytomegalovirus exposure and HLA in healthy donors. The study, taken as a whole, reports: When analyzed later, the rates of TCR association showed variation by HLA locus, with DRB1 the most and HLA-C the fewest. It is likely that the observed cluster of highly shared sequence variants was a sequencing artifact. Another analysis was done later, and it associated over 15,000 TCR beta sequences with HLA alleles at 0.05 false discovery rate.

PCR used 60 Vbeta primers and 13 Jbeta primers. TCRdb's table, derived via immunoSEQ multiplex PCR, lists solely in-frame clones and lacks some. Found here are approximately 100,000 clones, 65% to 80% of them singletons; the top ten hold roughly 3%. What was sequenced was PBMCs. This TCR was sampled from a female donor in good health and CMV-seronegative.

CDR3 protein: CASSLYRGTEAFF. The DNA of the CDR3 is TGTGCCAGCAGTTTATACAGGGGGACTGAAGCTTTCTTT. The J gene is TRBJ1-1, the V gene TRBV6-1; 8 nucleotides line up with TRBD1. From germline, CDR1 is MNHNS and CDR2 SASEGT. The CDR3 length is 13 residues. With V trimmed by 5 bases and J by 5 bases, 4 bases remained unmatched.